Below are 14 T cell receptor beta chains sequenced from a single sample in a study of T cells after yellow fever vaccination. TCRdb redid the calling of the 5' RACE reads with MiXCR, one entry per CDR3 protein. The sample shows around 600,000 distinct CDR3 sequences, 12% of them seen only once. The sample in question was PBMCs, obtained on the day of the yellow fever booster vaccination. These receptors were collected from a man younger than 40 who received the YFV17D yellow fever vaccine.

The chain couples TRBV7-2 to TRBJ2-1, with 9 nucleotides matching TRBD2. The V gene end was trimmed by 5 bases and the J gene end by 3 bases; junction bases not matched to a gene: 5. The length of the CDR3 is 15 residues. Germline V lookup: CDR1 SGHTA, CDR2 FQGNSA. CDR3 sequence: CASSRLAADYNEQFF. In DNA form, the CDR3 reads TGTGCCAGCAGCCGACTAGCGGCCGACTACAATGAGCAGTTCTTC.

This chain connects TRBV9 to TRBJ2-3, with D tentatively TRBD2 (5 bases). The V end was cut by 0 bases, the J end by 0 bases, with 14 bases between. In germline, CDR1 is SGDLS, CDR2 YYNGEE. The CDR3 loop spans 17 amino acids. As DNA, the CDR3 is TGTGCCAGCAGCGTAGACCTATCCGGGGTTAGCACAGATACGCAGTATTTT. This encodes CASSVDLSGVSTDTQYF. The full variable domain, completed using reference TRBV9 and TRBJ2-3, is DSGVTQTPKHLITATGQRVTLRCSPRSGDLSVYWYQQSLDQGLQFLIQYYNGEERAKGNILERFSAQQFPDLHSELNLSSLELGDSALYFCASSVDLSGVSTDTQYFGPGTRLTVL.

This clonotype has at least ten counts. This chain uses TRBV5-6 with TRBJ2-7; D remains ambiguous. The V end lost 4 bases, the J end lost 5 bases, and 13 bases lay between the germline ends. CDR1 is SGHDT, CDR2 YYEEEE, per germline. The CDR3 runs 13 residues. The CDR3 region has the DNA TGTGCCAGCAGCCCCCCCGGTTGGAACGAGCAGTACTTC. This encodes CASSPPGWNEQYF.

This chain connects TRBV14 to TRBJ2-1, with D unclear. Germline lookup yields CDR1 SGHDN and CDR2 FVKESK. The ends were cut back, 1 base at V and 8 bases at J, with 15 bases in the middle. The CDR3 extends over 15 amino acids. CDR3 DNA: TGTGCCAGCAGCCAAGGAGGCCGCAAATATGATGAGCAGTTCTTC. Residues: CASSQGGRKYDEQFF.

This clonotype was seen a few times. The chain uses TRBV20-1 and TRBJ2-7; no clear D gene. V shed 0 bases and J shed 0 bases, with 6 bases lying between them. The CDR3 is made up of 13 amino acids. Germline V gene lookup returns CDR1 DFQATT and CDR2 SNEGSKA (reference sequence). The CDR3: CSARDPVSYEQYF. CDR3 bases: TGCAGTGCTAGAGATCCAGTCTCCTACGAGCAGTACTTC.

The gene calls are TRBV25-1 and TRBJ1-1; D remains unclear. Deletions cut 5 bases from V and 4 bases from J, with 11 bases between. The germline CDR1 and CDR2 sequences are MGHDK and SYGVNS. This CDR3 is built from 13 residues. This chain's CDR3 is CASSPPGPTEAFF. CDR3 nucleotide sequence: TGTGCCAGCAGTCCCCCGGGCCCCACTGAAGCTTTCTTT.

This chain joins TRBV20-1 and TRBJ2-7; D unresolved. Deletions cut 0 bases from V and 7 bases from J, with 7 bases between. Germline V CDR1 and CDR2: DFQATT, SNEGSKA (reference sequence). The CDR3 contains 11 residues. CDR3 nucleotides: TGCAGTGCTAGAGACTCATGGGAGCAGTACTTC. Amino acids: CSARDSWEQYF.

The sample holds one count of this clonotype. The rearrangement uses TRBV20-1 and TRBJ2-7; D is tentatively TRBD1 or TRBD2 (5 bases each). The CDR3 length is 16 residues. From germline, CDR1 is DFQATT and CDR2 SNEGSKA (reference sequence). The V gene lost 1 base and the J gene lost 3 bases, with 19 bases spanning the gap. The CDR3 loop reads CSARVFSGTSLYEQYF. CDR3 in DNA: TGCAGTGCTAGAGTCTTCTCCGGGACGAGTCTCTACGAGCAGTACTTC.

This clonotype was counted only a few times. The genes are TRBV20-1 and TRBJ2-7, with D perhaps given as TRBD1 or TRBD2 (6 bases each). From germline, CDR1 is DFQATT and CDR2 SNEGSKA (reference sequence). This CDR3 is built from 12 residues. V lost 1 base, J lost 7 bases, and 11 bases lay in between. DNA of the CDR3: TGCAGTGCTAGAGTCACGGGGGCTGAGCAGTACTTC. It is translated as CSARVTGAEQYF.

CDR3 coding DNA: TGTGCCATCAGTGCCGATGCAGGACTAGCGTACAATGAGCAGTTCTTC. It is translated as CAISADAGLAYNEQFF. V and J are TRBV10-3 and TRBJ2-1, with TRBD2 matching over 9 bases. The CDR3 runs to 16 residues. From germline, CDR1 is ENHRY and CDR2 SYGVKD. The trim removed 4 bases at V and 4 bases at J, leaving 8 bases unmatched.

The V and J genes are TRBV12-3 or TRBV12-4 and TRBJ2-3; D gene unclear. The CDR3 runs 12 residues. With 5 bases removed from V and 6 bases from J, the gap between germline ends came to 9 bases. The CDR3 DNA sequence: TGTGCCAGCAGTCAGGCCCTGGATACGCAGTATTTT. Its translation: CASSQALDTQYF.

This clonotype was recorded a few times. The rearrangement links TRBV18 to TRBJ1-4, with unresolved D. V shed 0 bases and J shed 0 bases, with 5 bases lying between them. This CDR3 has 15 amino acids. From germline, CDR1 is KGHSH and CDR2 LQKENI. CDR3 loop: CASSPPYTTNEKLFF. The CDR3 DNA sequence: TGTGCCAGCTCACCACCGTATACAACTAATGAAAAACTGTTTTTT.

This clonotype was counted only a few times. This chain links TRBV20-1 with TRBJ1-3; D gene uncertain. The CDR3 is made up of 13 amino acids. CDR1 is DFQATT and CDR2 is SNEGSKA in the germline V gene (reference sequence). V lost 0 bases and J 5 bases, leaving 8 bases between the germline ends. CDR3 amino acids: CSARDPLRNTIYF. In DNA form, the CDR3 reads TGCAGTGCTAGAGACCCCCTGAGAAACACCATATATTTT.

This clonotype was found a few times. The J gene is TRBJ2-7, the V gene TRBV7-2; TRBD2 aligns across 10 bases. The V gene end was trimmed by 1 base and the J gene end by 4 bases; junction bases not matched to a gene: 4. The CDR3 runs 15 residues. Germline V gives CDR1 SGHTA, CDR2 FQGNSA. The CDR3 loop reads CASSLVPSGRYEQYF. The CDR3, as DNA: TGTGCCAGCAGCTTAGTCCCTAGCGGGAGATACGAGCAGTACTTC.